This T cell receptor beta chain was captured by sequencing in a study of shared clonotypes between healthy human individuals. Assay runs were performed at deep level. The protocol was immunoSEQ multiplex PCR, while the TCRdb copy is restricted to in-frame clones and leaves out a portion. The sample shows 2 million to 2.5 million clones, more than 85% of them seen only once. Subsets obtained from CD4+ cells comprised CD45RA+ naive and CD45RA-negative memory cells. Study-wide findings and caveats: The sharing of 5% to 6.5% of naive CD4 clonotypes was seen across a handful of donors.

To note about this clone: What it recognizes is unknown.

The CDR3 has 16 amino acids. Germline values: CDR1 LNHNV, CDR2 YYDKDF (reference sequence). V was shortened by 1 base and J by 1 base, with 11 bases between the two germline ends. The chain carries TRBV15 and TRBJ1-5; weak D call: TRBD1 (5 bases). The receptor was isolated from a man aged 18 to 30 in good health. Some clones in this sample may be carry-over from other donors' samples. Sequencing was carried out using naive CD4+ T cells from PBMCs. The sample's subset: CD45RA+ positively selected. The CDR3 reads CATSRGSQGSNQPQHF. In DNA form, the CDR3 reads TGTGCCACCAGCAGAGGTAGCCAGGGCAGCAATCAGCCCCAGCATTTT.